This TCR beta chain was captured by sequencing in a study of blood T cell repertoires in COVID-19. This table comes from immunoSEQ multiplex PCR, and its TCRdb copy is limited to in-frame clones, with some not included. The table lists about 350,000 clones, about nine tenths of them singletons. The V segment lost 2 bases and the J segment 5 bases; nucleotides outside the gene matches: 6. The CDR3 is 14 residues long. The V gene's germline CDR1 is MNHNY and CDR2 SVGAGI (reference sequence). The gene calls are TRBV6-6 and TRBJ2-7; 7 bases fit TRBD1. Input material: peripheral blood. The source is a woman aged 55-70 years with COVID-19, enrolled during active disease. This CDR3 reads CASSYATGYDEQYF. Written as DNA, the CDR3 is TGTGCCAGCAGTTACGCGACAGGGTACGACGAGCAGTACTTC.